The 10 T cell receptor beta chains below were found in one sample sequenced in a study of cytomegalovirus exposure and HLA in healthy donors. PCR primers comprised 60 Vbeta and 13 Jbeta primers. TCRdb keeps only in-frame clones here, not all; method: immunoSEQ multiplex PCR. Recorded for this sample: about 110,000 clones. What was sequenced was PBMCs. All receptors come from a man aged 50 to 60 in good health and CMV-seronegative.

The CDR3 loop reads CASSSRQRRDSPLHF. The CDR3 region has the DNA TGCGCCAGCAGCTCCCGACAGAGACGTGATTCACCCCTCCACTTT. The genes are TRBV4-1 and TRBJ1-6, with D maybe TRBD1 (5 bases). Germline V gene lookup returns CDR1 MGHRA and CDR2 YSYEKL. The CDR3 sequence is 15 residues long. Trimming removed 5 bases from V and 8 bases from J, with 16 bases in between.

The chain combines TRBV9 with TRBJ2-1, with TRBD2 matching over 10 bases. CDR3 length: 14 residues. CDR1 and CDR2 (germline): SGDLS, YYNGEE. The V and J ends lost 3 bases and 9 bases, in that order; junction bases with no gene match: 6. For the CDR3, the DNA is TGTGCCAGCAGCGATCTAGCGGGAGTCCCTGAGCAGTTCTTC. Translated: CASSDLAGVPEQFF.

This chain uses TRBV6-5 with TRBJ1-2; 7 nucleotides agree with TRBD1. The CDR3 contains 13 residues. V shed 6 bases and J 7 bases; nucleotides not matched to a gene: 8. Per the germline V gene, CDR1 is MNHEY and CDR2 is SVGAGI. The CDR3 bases are TGTGCCAGCAGAACCACAGGGGCTGGTGGCTACACCTTC. It encodes CASRTTGAGGYTF.

This chain uses TRBV29-1 with TRBJ2-5; tentative D call: TRBD1 (6 bases). Germline lookup yields CDR1 SQVTM and CDR2 ANQGSEA. The CDR3 is 14 residues long. V was clipped by 2 bases and J by 2 bases, with 12 bases between them. The CDR3 DNA reads as TGCAGCGTTGAAAAGGGGCAGGGGCAAGAGACCCAGTACTTC. Encoded protein: CSVEKGQGQETQYF.

The chain has TRBV7-2 and TRBJ2-7; D uncertain. The CDR3 is made up of 13 amino acids. V gave up 5 bases and J gave up 2 bases, with 10 bases separating them. Germline-derived CDR1 and CDR2 are SGHTA and FQGNSA. CDR3 sequence (DNA): TGTGCCAGCAGCGGCGGCCGTGCCTACGAGCAGTACTTC. Translated: CASSGGRAYEQYF.

This chain uses TRBV18 with TRBJ1-1; the D gene is possibly TRBD1 (6 bases). The CDR3 length is 14 residues. Germline-derived CDR1 and CDR2 are KGHSH and LQKENI. Trimming took 6 bases from V and 2 from J, leaving 13 bases between them. The CDR3 sequence is CASSQGQDNTEAFF. In nucleotides, the CDR3 is TGTGCCAGCTCCCAGGGGCAGGACAACACTGAAGCTTTCTTT. Looking up the rest from reference TRBV18 and TRBJ1-1 gives the full variable domain: NAGVMQNPRHLVRRRGQEARLRCSPMKGHSHVYWYRQLPEEGLKFMVYLQKENIIDESGMPKERFSAEFPKEGPSILRIQQVVRGDSAAYFCASSQGQDNTEAFFGQGTRLTVV.

V gene TRBV9 combines with J gene TRBJ1-4; weak D call: TRBD1 (6 bases). The V gene lost 4 bases and the J gene lost 7 bases, with 20 bases spanning the gap. CDR1 and CDR2 (germline): SGDLS, YYNGEE. This CDR3 is 16 amino acids long. The CDR3 loop is CASSPEGRGLFEKLFF. CDR3 nucleotides: TGTGCCAGCAGCCCCGAGGGGCGGGGGCTCTTTGAAAAACTGTTTTTT.

The rearrangement links TRBV2 to TRBJ2-2; 7 positions match TRBD1. In germline, CDR1 is SNHLY, CDR2 FYNNEI. This CDR3 is built from 16 residues. V was pared by 7 bases and J by 5 bases, with 13 bases of the junction left unmatched. This CDR3 reads CASTGRRGQMTGELFF. The CDR3 nucleotides read TGTGCCAGCACCGGCCGAAGGGGACAGATGACCGGGGAGCTGTTTTTT.

CDR3 in DNA: TGTGCCAGCAGCCGAACGGGGGTAAAATCGACCCAGTACTTC. Translating gives CASSRTGVKSTQYF. This chain joins TRBV6-5 and TRBJ2-5, with D maybe TRBD2 (6 bases). Germline CDR1 MNHEY, CDR2 SVGAGI. The CDR3 consists of 14 residues. V was clipped by 6 bases and J by 7 bases, with 18 bases between them.

The chain links TRBV30 to TRBJ2-5; D remains unclear. This CDR3 spans 13 amino acids. The ends were cut back, 8 bases at V and 8 bases at J, with 21 bases in the middle. Per the germline V gene, CDR1 is GTSNPN and CDR2 is SVGIG (reference sequence). For the CDR3, the DNA is TGTGCCCAAACGAACAGCCCAAAAGGAACCCAGTACTTC. Translating gives CAQTNSPKGTQYF.